The 23 T cell receptor beta chains below come from one sample, sequenced in a study of CD8+CD57+ T cells in acquired aplastic anemia. Sequencing involved patients with CD8+CD57+ cell expansion previously shown by flow cytometry. The TCR beta profiling, which covered VDJ combination and CDR3 sequence, was carried out using genomic DNA as the template. TCRdb processed the reads anew with MiXCR; each CDR3 protein has one entry. The table records under 350,000 distinct CDR3 sequences, under 60% of them present only once. Sequencing was done on a sample of sorted CD4+, CD8+, or CD8+CD57+ T cells (not recorded which) from PBMCs. These receptors were collected from a human donor with aplastic anemia.

This clonotype was detected only once. This chain links TRBV6-5 with TRBJ2-7, with 9 bases matching TRBD1. Germline CDR1 and CDR2: MNHEY and SVGAGI. V lost 6 bases to trimming and J lost 2 bases; unmatched junction nucleotides: 8. The CDR3 loop spans 15 amino acids. The CDR3 DNA reads as TGTGCCAGCAGCCGCGACAGGGGGGCGCCCTACGAGCAGTACTTC. This gives the protein CASSRDRGAPYEQYF.

There are many counts of this clonotype. The chain links TRBV6-5 to TRBJ2-3, with 7 bases fitting TRBD1. Germline loops: CDR1 MNHEY, CDR2 SVGAGI. V shed 2 bases and J 1 base; nucleotides not matched to a gene: 3. The CDR3 is 15 residues long. Here the CDR3 DNA reads TGTGCCAGCAGTTACCAGACAGGGCGCACAGATACGCAGTATTTT. Translation: CASSYQTGRTDTQYF.

The gene calls are TRBV5-4 and TRBJ2-1, with 15 nucleotides matching TRBD2. Germline trimming cut 4 bases from V and 8 bases from J; bases unmatched to any gene: 4. The CDR3 covers 15 residues. The germline V gene encodes CDR1 SGHNT and CDR2 YYREEE (reference sequence). CDR3 sequence (DNA): TGTGCCAGCAGCCCGGGACTAGCGGGGGGCGATGAGCAGTTCTTC. Its protein is CASSPGLAGGDEQFF. Supplemented by reference TRBV5-4 and TRBJ2-1, the full variable domain reads ETGVTQSPTHLIKTRGQQVTLRCSSQSGHNTVSWYQQALGQGPQFIFQYYREEENGRGNFPPRFSGLQFPNYSSELNVNALELDDSALYLCASSPGLAGGDEQFFGPGTRLTVL.

The sample holds many counts of this clonotype. The gene calls are TRBV7-3 and TRBJ1-1; D not certain. V was clipped by 1 base and J by 1 base, with 4 bases between them. Germline V gives CDR1 SGHTA, CDR2 FQGTGA. The CDR3 is 13 residues long. This CDR3 is CASSLMENTEAFF. Here the CDR3 DNA reads TGTGCCAGCAGCTTAATGGAGAACACTGAAGCTTTCTTT.

The chain carries TRBV9 and TRBJ2-7; TRBD1 or TRBD2 may be the D gene (6 bases each). This CDR3 is 16 amino acids long. V gave up 2 bases and J gave up 6 bases, with 21 bases separating them. Per the germline V gene, CDR1 is SGDLS and CDR2 is YYNGEE. The CDR3 spells CASSVAAGEVLCEQYF. DNA for the CDR3: TGTGCCAGCAGCGTGGCTGCAGGGGAGGTGCTCTGCGAGCAGTACTTC.

This clonotype was seen once. CDR3 DNA sequence: TGTGCCACCCGTAGCCCATCTGGAAACACCATATATTTT. Translation: CATRSPSGNTIYF. The rearrangement joins TRBV15 to TRBJ1-3; no definite D call. V lost 8 bases to trimming and J lost 1 base, with 9 bases between them. This CDR3 is built from 13 residues. The V gene's germline CDR1 is LNHNV and CDR2 YYDKDF (reference sequence). Drawing the rest from reference TRBV15 and TRBJ1-3, the complete variable domain is DAMVIQNPRYQVTQFGKPVTLSCSQTLNHNVMYWYQQKSSQAPKLLFHYYDKDFNNEADTPDNFQSRRPNTSFCFLDIRSPGLGDTAMYLCATRSPSGNTIYFGEGSWLTVV.

The rearrangement uses TRBV5-1 and TRBJ2-1; TRBD2 might be the D (5 bases). This CDR3 has 15 amino acids. Trimming stripped 7 bases from V and 4 bases from J, with 18 bases between. Germline V gives CDR1 SGHRS, CDR2 YFSETQ. Here the CDR3 reads CASDRGGGRYNEQFF. Here the CDR3 DNA reads TGCGCCAGCGACCGAGGCGGAGGCCGTTACAATGAGCAGTTCTTC.

This clonotype was detected once. J is TRBJ2-5 and V is TRBV29-1; tentatively, D is TRBD2 (5 bases). Trimming shortened V by 7 bases and J by 4 bases, and 19 bases separated the two germline ends. CDR1 SQVTM and CDR2 ANQGSEA come from the germline V gene. The CDR3 is 14 amino acids. CDR3 protein: CSGGEGSGRETQYF. In DNA, the CDR3 is TGCAGCGGGGGTGAGGGTTCGGGTAGAGAGACCCAGTACTTC. The variable domain in full, with the rest retrieved from reference TRBV29-1 and TRBJ2-5, is SAVISQKPSRDICQRGTSLTIQCQVDSQVTMMFWYRQQPGQSLTLIATANQGSEATYESGFVIDKFPISRPNLTFSTLTVSNMSPEDSSIYLCSGGEGSGRETQYFGPGTRLLVL.

This clonotype has at least ten counts. The genes are TRBV20-1 and TRBJ2-5; 8 bases are a match to TRBD2. Germline lookup yields CDR1 DFQATT and CDR2 SNEGSKA (reference sequence). This CDR3 region has 14 residues. J was trimmed by 5 bases and V by 4 bases; bases with no gene match: 9. DNA of the CDR3: TGCAGTGCTAAAGTAACCGGGAGGGAGGAGACCCAGTACTTC. This gives the protein CSAKVTGREETQYF.

This clonotype came up many times. The V call is TRBV5-6, the J call TRBJ2-7; 9 nucleotides match TRBD1. CDR1 SGHDT and CDR2 YYEEEE come from the germline V gene. This CDR3 is 16 amino acids long. Losses at the gene ends were 3 bases for V and 2 bases for J; bases not matched to a gene: 9. The CDR3 DNA is TGTGCCAGCAGCTCCGGGACAGGGCGGGCCCCCTACGAGCAGTACTTC. Translating it yields CASSSGTGRAPYEQYF.

V and J are TRBV7-9 and TRBJ1-1, with 11 bases that match TRBD1. The ends lost 1 base at V and 4 bases at J; junction bases unmatched: 2. The CDR3 totals 15 residues. The germline V gene encodes CDR1 SEHNR and CDR2 FQNEAQ (reference sequence). CDR3 in amino acids: CASSLGGTGGTEAFF. CDR3 coding DNA: TGTGCCAGCAGCTTAGGTGGGACAGGGGGCACTGAAGCTTTCTTT.

This clonotype appeared a few times. The rearrangement uses TRBV20-1 and TRBJ2-7, with TRBD2 identical over 13 bases. Germline V gene data show CDR1 as DFQATT and CDR2 as SNEGSKA (reference sequence). The CDR3 is made up of 16 amino acids. Trimming took 3 bases from V and 4 from J; bases not matched to a gene: 9. The CDR3 reads CSASTSGGATGYEQYF. As DNA, the CDR3 is TGCAGTGCTAGCACTAGCGGGGGGGCCACTGGGTACGAGCAGTACTTC.

The chain combines TRBV2 with TRBJ2-1; D unresolved. CDR1 is SNHLY and CDR2 is FYNNEI in the germline V gene. V dropped 3 bases and J dropped 10 bases, with 7 bases sitting between them. The CDR3 covers 11 residues. CDR3 sequence: CASSDIGEQFF. The CDR3 nucleotides read TGTGCCAGCAGTGACATCGGCGAGCAGTTCTTC.

This clonotype showed up many times. The V gene is TRBV20-1, the J gene TRBJ1-2, with D unclear. V was shortened by 3 bases and J by 4 bases, with 12 bases between the two germline ends. Germline V lookup: CDR1 DFQATT, CDR2 SNEGSKA (reference sequence). This CDR3 has 13 amino acids. This CDR3 reads CSASVEAGYGYTF. The CDR3, as DNA: TGCAGTGCTAGTGTGGAGGCCGGCTATGGCTACACCTTC.

The J gene is TRBJ2-7, the V gene TRBV28, with D possibly TRBD2 on 6 matching bases. The germline V and J ends were trimmed by 5 bases and 0 bases, with 17 bases remaining between them. The CDR3 length is 16 residues. Germline CDR1 is MDHEN and CDR2 is SYDVKM. This CDR3 reads CASSASGTLSSYEQYF. The CDR3 coding sequence is TGTGCCAGCAGTGCTTCCGGGACTCTTAGCTCCTACGAGCAGTACTTC.

The chain carries TRBV7-2 and TRBJ2-5; the D is unclear. Germline V CDR1 and CDR2: SGHTA, FQGNSA. The germline V and J ends were trimmed by 5 bases and 4 bases, with 23 bases remaining between them. CDR3 length equals 17 residues. CDR3 coding DNA: TGTGCCAGCAGCCAAGATTTAGACACAAGACTGGGAGAGACCCAGTACTTC. Translated, it gives CASSQDLDTRLGETQYF.

This clonotype was seen more than once but under ten times. The chain employs TRBV29-1 and TRBJ1-1, with TRBD1 as a possible D gene (5 bases). Between the trimmed V and J ends, which lost 5 bases and 2 bases, there was a span of 12 bases. The CDR3 has 13 amino acids. Germline CDR1 SQVTM, CDR2 ANQGSEA. The CDR3 DNA is TGCAGCGTTATTGGACATTTTAACACTGAAGCTTTCTTT. This translates into CSVIGHFNTEAFF.

This clonotype was seen only once. J is TRBJ1-4 and V is TRBV7-7; D gene ambiguous. Trimming left V 1 base short and J 9 bases short, with 9 bases between. In germline, CDR1 is SSHAT, CDR2 FNYEAQ (reference sequence). CDR3 length: 13 residues. CDR3 bases: TGTGCCAGCAGCTTAGAGTTAGGGAAAAAACTGTTTTTT. This codes for CASSLELGKKLFF.

V usage is TRBV24-1 and J usage is TRBJ1-2; D possibly corresponds to TRBD1 (6 bases). The V gene lost 3 bases and the J gene lost 7 bases, with 14 bases spanning the gap. The CDR3 runs to 14 residues. Germline V CDR1 and CDR2: KGHDR, SFDVKD. The CDR3 DNA sequence: TGTGCCACCAGTGATGCAGGGGAAAGAAGTGGCTACACCTTC. Protein: CATSDAGERSGYTF.

Concerning this clonotype: A much larger clone lies one base from this, so it may be a read error. This chain links TRBV6-1 with TRBJ2-5, with 9 nucleotides matching TRBD1. The germline CDR1 and CDR2 sequences are MNHNS and SASEGT. With V trimmed by 3 bases and J by 5 bases, 13 bases remained unmatched. This CDR3 contains 17 residues. CDR3 protein: CASSDGTGGAEEETQYF. The CDR3 DNA follows: TGTGCCAGCAGTGACGGAACAGGGGGCGCGGAAGAGGAGACCCAGTACTTC.

This clonotype was recorded at least ten times. The rearrangement joins TRBV6-5 to TRBJ2-7; D gene ambiguous. V was pared by 0 bases and J by 6 bases, with 9 bases between. The germline V gene encodes CDR1 MNHEY and CDR2 SVGAGI. The CDR3 length is 13 residues. CDR3 residues: CASSYSGKGEQYF. Here the CDR3 DNA reads TGTGCCAGCAGTTACTCCGGTAAGGGCGAGCAGTACTTC.

Comment on this clonotype: The CDR3 ends on some other residue instead of the conserved phenylalanine or tryptophan, so this is likely a read error. Because the CDR3's place on the DNA is in doubt, the DNA is left out and the CDR3 is given as listed by TCRdb. The chain links TRBV12-3 or TRBV12-4 to TRBJ2-6. The CDR3 has 9 residues if both end residues are counted. The chain's CDR3 is CASSLYIGR.

This clonotype was found once. This chain joins TRBV7-9 and TRBJ1-5; no clear D gene. The CDR3 covers 12 residues. The germline gives CDR1 SEHNR, CDR2 FQNEAQ (reference sequence). V lost 10 bases, J lost 9 bases, and 16 bases lay in between. CDR3 nucleotides: TGTGCCAACCATTCCGGCTGCACGCCCCAGCATTTT. The encoded protein is CANHSGCTPQHF.